This T cell receptor (beta chain) was observed in a study of T cell repertoires in cytomegalovirus infection. On the study more broadly: It was the public TCR beta signatures that indicated both CMV infection and matching HLA type.

The V gene's germline CDR1 is LGHNA and CDR2 YNFKEQ. The CDR3 spans 18 residues. With 4 bases removed from V and 2 bases from J, the gap between germline ends came to 24 bases. TCRdb independently ran MiXCR on the reads; one entry per CDR3 protein. The sample consists of more than 110,000 distinct CDR3 sequences, around 30% of them appearing once. As concerns this clonotype: The antigen remains undetermined.

The origin of this receptor is a human donor in good health (CMV status not recorded). Some clones in this sample may be carry-over from other donors' samples. The chain couples TRBV4-2 to TRBJ2-7, with no clear D. The source material was CD8+ T cells from cultured PBMCs, sampled from culture after CMV antigen stimulation. This CDR3 reads CASSPIGILQAKTYEQYF. The DNA for the CDR3 is TGTGCCAGCAGCCCAATCGGCATTCTTCAGGCCAAGACCTACGAGCAGTACTTC.